The entry below gives a single T cell receptor beta chain sequence along with its context. The sample is drawn from a study of shared clonotypes between healthy human individuals. CDR3 size: 14 residues. Germline-derived CDR1 and CDR2 are SGDLS and YYNGEE. The V end was cut by 2 bases, the J end by 1 base, with 9 bases between. It was CD45RO-negative cells, positively selected for CCR7, that made up naive CD8 cells, with terminally differentiated effector memory CD45RA+ cells excluded. Sequencing was performed with immunoSEQ multiplex PCR; in TCRdb, only in-frame clones are kept and a portion is missing. Altogether over 2 million clones are present, approximately 94% being singletons, with the ten largest covering about 1.1%.

This clonotype was obtained from a man aged 18-30 years in good health. The chain recombines TRBV9 with TRBJ2-5, with D possibly matching TRBD1 (6 bases). Sequenced sample: naive CD8+ T cells sorted from blood. The CDR3 here is CASSVGRGQETQYF. The CDR3 DNA is TGTGCCAGCAGCGTCGGCAGGGGCCAAGAGACCCAGTACTTC.